This T cell receptor beta chain was identified during a study of blood T cell repertoires in COVID-19. For the study at large: COVID-19 samples, acute and convalescent, were from the United States, Italy and Spain. The analysed material was cDNA or gDNA that came from T cells, B-cell-depleted T cells, or PBMCs.

This CDR3 has 17 amino acids. Trimming left V 0 bases short and J 7 bases short, with 20 bases between. Germline-derived CDR1 and CDR2 are MGHRA and YSYEKL. How the authors handled the data: Amplification with reference gene primers provided the estimates of nucleated cell counts. Some clones are missing from TCRdb's copy, which holds only in-frame ones; the method was immunoSEQ multiplex PCR. V and J calls plus clone size are reproduced from that table; the DNA served to infer D and trimming. The sample lists about 59,000 clones; 75% to 95% were seen once. Sample: peripheral blood. This chain links TRBV4-1 with TRBJ2-3; weak D call: TRBD2 (5 bases). This sequence was found in a human donor in a cohort sampled during active COVID-19. The CDR3 DNA follows: TGCGCCAGCAGCCAAGATTGGGAGTCGTCTGGTGGAAATACGCAGTATTTT. Translating gives CASSQDWESSGGNTQYF.